Shown below are 9 T cell receptor beta chains from a single sample sequenced in a study of vaccination effects on CD4 cells after COVID-19. Subsequent to 10 days of culture, CD4+ T cells were isolated. Sequenced by immunoSEQ multiplex PCR; TCRdb stores in-frame clones only, minus some. The sample has around 26,000 clones; nearly 75% are singletons. These TCRs are of unknown antigen specificity. Material: CD4+ T cells from PBMCs cultured without peptide, obtained before COVID-19 vaccination. These receptors were taken from a human donor who received a COVID-19 vaccine.

The rearrangement joins TRBV9 to TRBJ2-1, with a possible D match to TRBD2 (6 bases). From germline, CDR1 is SGDLS and CDR2 YYNGEE. V shed 0 bases and J shed 1 base, with 14 bases lying between them. The CDR3 consists of 17 residues. CDR3 in amino acids: CASSVGGVIGSYNEQFF. The CDR3 coding sequence is TGTGCCAGCAGCGTAGGGGGGGTAATCGGGTCCTACAATGAGCAGTTCTTC.

This clone was detected once. The chain links TRBV11-2 to TRBJ2-2, with 8 bases lining up with TRBD2. Germline CDR1 and CDR2: SGHAT and FQNNGV. V was clipped by 0 bases and J by 7 bases; unmatched bases: 4. The CDR3 loop spans 15 amino acids. This CDR3 reads CASSLEPGGNGELFF. For the CDR3, the DNA is TGTGCCAGCAGCTTAGAACCGGGGGGGAACGGGGAGCTGTTTTTT.

The rearrangement uses TRBV7-9 and TRBJ2-1; D gene ambiguous. Germline values: CDR1 SEHNR, CDR2 FQNEAQ (reference sequence). The V end lost 5 bases, the J end lost 8 bases, and 13 bases lay between the germline ends. CDR3 length: 13 residues. The CDR3 DNA sequence: TGTGCCAGCAGCCCCCGTATGGTTGATGAGCAGTTCTTC. Protein: CASSPRMVDEQFF.

The chain has TRBV7-9 and TRBJ2-1, with TRBD2 matching over 9 bases. Per germline, CDR1 SEHNR and CDR2 FQNEAQ (reference sequence). The ends lost 5 bases at V and 8 bases at J; junction bases unmatched: 10. There are 15 residues in the CDR3. CDR3 amino acids: CASSPTGTSNDEQFF. The CDR3, as DNA: TGTGCCAGCAGCCCCACCGGGACTAGCAACGATGAGCAGTTCTTC.

The rearrangement joins TRBV5-1 to TRBJ2-1; D unresolved. CDR3 length equals 14 residues. From germline, CDR1 is SGHRS and CDR2 YFSETQ. Trimming removed 4 bases at V and 8 bases at J, with 16 bases between. The CDR3: CASSPPASIYEQFF. DNA for the CDR3: TGCGCCAGCAGCCCCCCCGCTAGTATCTATGAGCAGTTCTTC.

This chain joins TRBV12-5 and TRBJ1-2; possibly TRBD1 for D (5 bases). This CDR3 is 12 amino acids long. With 2 bases removed from V and 4 bases from J, the gap between germline ends came to 5 bases. Looked up from germline, CDR1 is LGHNT and CDR2 is FRNRAP. DNA for the CDR3: TGTGCTAGTGGTTTGACAGGCTATGGCTACACCTTC. This encodes CASGLTGYGYTF.

This chain joins TRBV5-1 and TRBJ1-1; D is uncertain. V dropped 5 bases and J dropped 4 bases, with 15 bases sitting between them. The CDR3 totals 14 residues. CDR1 SGHRS and CDR2 YFSETQ come from the germline V gene. Here the CDR3 reads CASSRSPGSTEAFF. In DNA, the CDR3 is TGCGCCAGCAGTCGGTCACCGGGATCCACTGAAGCTTTCTTT.

This clone was seen only a few times. This sequence joins TRBV5-5 and TRBJ2-7, with 9 bases fitting TRBD1. The germline CDR1 and CDR2 sequences are SGHKS and YYEKEE (reference sequence). This CDR3 has 14 residues. Germline trimming cut 3 bases from V and 4 bases from J; bases unmatched to any gene: 5. The CDR3 DNA reads as TGTGCCAGCAGCTCTGGACAGGGGACGTACGAGCAGTACTTC. Protein: CASSSGQGTYEQYF. Using reference TRBV5-5 and TRBJ2-7 for the parts outside the CDR3, the full variable domain is DAGVTQSPTHLIKTRGQQVTLRCSPISGHKSVSWYQQVLGQGPQFIFQYYEKEERGRGNFPDRFSARQFPNYSSELNVNALLLGDSALYLCASSSGQGTYEQYFGPGTRLTVT.

A few counts support this clone. The chain is built from TRBV7-2 and TRBJ2-2, with D tentatively TRBD1 or TRBD2 (5 bases each). CDR1 SGHTA and CDR2 FQGNSA come from the germline V gene. Deletions cut 1 base from V and 3 bases from J, with 12 bases between. The CDR3 runs 16 residues. This chain's CDR3 is CASSLGPGTYTGELFF. The CDR3 bases are TGTGCCAGCAGCTTAGGCCCGGGGACGTACACCGGGGAGCTGTTTTTT. Full variable domain (missing parts from reference TRBV7-2 and TRBJ2-2): GAGVSQSPSNKVTEKGKDVELRCDPISGHTALYWYRQSLGQGLEFLIYFQGNSAPDKSGLPSDRFSAERTGGSVSTLTIQRTQQEDSAVYLCASSLGPGTYTGELFFGEGSRLTVL.